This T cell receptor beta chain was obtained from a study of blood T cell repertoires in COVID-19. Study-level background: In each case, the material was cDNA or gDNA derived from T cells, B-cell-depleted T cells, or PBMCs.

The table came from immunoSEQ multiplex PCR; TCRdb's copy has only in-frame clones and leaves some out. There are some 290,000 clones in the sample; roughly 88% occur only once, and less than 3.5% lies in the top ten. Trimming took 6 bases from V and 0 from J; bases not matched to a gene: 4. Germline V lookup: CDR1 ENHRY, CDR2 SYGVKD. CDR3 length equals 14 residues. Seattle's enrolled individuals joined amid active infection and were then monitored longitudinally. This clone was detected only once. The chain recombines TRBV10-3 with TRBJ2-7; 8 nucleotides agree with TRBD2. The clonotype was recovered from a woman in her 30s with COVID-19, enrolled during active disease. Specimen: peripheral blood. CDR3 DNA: TGTGCCATCAGGGCGGGAGGCGCCTCCTACGAGCAGTACTTC. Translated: CAIRAGGASYEQYF.